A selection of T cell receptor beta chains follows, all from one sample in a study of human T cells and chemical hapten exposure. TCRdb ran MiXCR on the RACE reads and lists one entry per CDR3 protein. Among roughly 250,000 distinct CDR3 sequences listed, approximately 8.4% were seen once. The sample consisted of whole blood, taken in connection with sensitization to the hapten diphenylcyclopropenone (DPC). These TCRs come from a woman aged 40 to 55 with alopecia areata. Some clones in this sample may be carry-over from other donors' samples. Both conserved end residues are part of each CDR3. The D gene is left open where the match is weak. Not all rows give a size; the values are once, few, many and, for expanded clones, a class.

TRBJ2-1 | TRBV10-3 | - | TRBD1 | TGTGCCGTCAACAGGGGGGAGGCGCTGGTCGGGCAGTTCTTC | CAVNRGEALVGQFF
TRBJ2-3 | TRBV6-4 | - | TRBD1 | TGTGCCAGCAAGGTGGGACAGGGGCCAGATACGCAGTATTTT | CASKVGQGPDTQYF
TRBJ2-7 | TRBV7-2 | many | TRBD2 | TGTGCCAGCAGCCCGAGCGGGGGGAGCTCCTACGAGCAGTACTTC | CASSPSGGSSYEQYF
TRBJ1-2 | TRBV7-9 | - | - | TGTGCCAGCAGCCAAGGGATCTCCTATGGCTACACCTTC | CASSQGISYGYTF
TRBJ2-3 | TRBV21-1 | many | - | TGTGCCAGCAGACTAGCGGGGGGGGCAGATACGCAGTATTTT | CASRLAGGADTQYF
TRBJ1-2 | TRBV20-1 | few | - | TGCAGTGCTAGTGAAGGGAGGATCCGAGGCTACACCTTC | CSASEGRIRGYTF
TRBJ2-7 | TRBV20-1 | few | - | TGCAGTGCTAGAGATCAGGAAGGACGAGGCGGGCAGTACTTC | CSARDQEGRGGQYF
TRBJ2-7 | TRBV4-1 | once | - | TGCGCCAGCAGCCAAGGGCGGGATACCTACGAGCAGTACTTC | CASSQGRDTYEQYF
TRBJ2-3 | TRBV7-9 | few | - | TGTGCCACCCAAAAGGGCACAGATACGCAGTATTTT | CATQKGTDTQYF
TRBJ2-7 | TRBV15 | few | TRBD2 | TGTGCCACCAGCAGAGATCGAGGACTAGTGTCCGAGCAGTACTTC | CATSRDRGLVSEQYF
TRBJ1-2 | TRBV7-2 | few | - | TGTGCCAGCAGCCCCCCACCACAGGGATTAAACTATGGCTACACCTTC | CASSPPPQGLNYGYTF
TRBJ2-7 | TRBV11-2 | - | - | TGTGCCAGCAGCCCGACTTCTGGGGTACGCTACGAGCAGTACTTC | CASSPTSGVRYEQYF
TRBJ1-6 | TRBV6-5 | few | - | TGTGCCAGCAGTCCGGGCCTGACCTACGTAGGTTCACCCCTCCACTTT | CASSPGLTYVGSPLHF
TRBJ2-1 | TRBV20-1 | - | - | TGCAGTGCTCTACAGGGTCTATCCTACAATGAGCAGTTCTTC | CSALQGLSYNEQFF
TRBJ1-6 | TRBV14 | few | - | TGTGCCAGCAGCCAAGAATTAGGCAATTCACCCCTCCACTTT | CASSQELGNSPLHF
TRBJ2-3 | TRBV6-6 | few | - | TGTGCCAGCACCCTTACGGGAGATACGCAGTATTTT | CASTLTGDTQYF
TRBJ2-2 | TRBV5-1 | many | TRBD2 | TGCGCCAGCAGCCCTATGACTAGCGGGAGTCCCGGGGAGCTGTTTTTT | CASSPMTSGSPGELFF
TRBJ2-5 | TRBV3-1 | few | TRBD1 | TGTGCCAGCAGCATGGACAGGGCAGAGACCCAGTACTTC | CASSMDRAETQYF
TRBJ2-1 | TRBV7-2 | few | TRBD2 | TGTGCCAGCAGTCCCCAGGCCGGGGCTAGCGGGATGAGCTCCTACAATGAGCAGTTCTTC | CASSPQAGASGMSSYNEQFF
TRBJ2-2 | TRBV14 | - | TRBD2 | TGTGCCAGCAGCCCACTAGCGGGAGTGCCCACCGGGGAGCTGTTTTTT | CASSPLAGVPTGELFF
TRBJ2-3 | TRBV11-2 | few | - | TGTGCCAGCAGCACACTAGGGAGATTGGATACGCAGTATTTT | CASSTLGRLDTQYF
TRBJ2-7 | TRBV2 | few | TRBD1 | TGTGCCAGCAGAGACAGGGGGCGTTTAACCTACGAGCAGTACTTC | CASRDRGRLTYEQYF
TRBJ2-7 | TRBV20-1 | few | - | TGCAGTGCTAGAGCTGTGCTACGCGGGGAGCAGTACTTC | CSARAVLRGEQYF
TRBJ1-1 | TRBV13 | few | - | TGTGCCAGCAGCTTAAGAGAACAGCGTGAAGCTTTCTTT | CASSLREQREAFF
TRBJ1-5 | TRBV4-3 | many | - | TGCGCCAGCAGCCAGACGCTACCGGGGGGGGCCTATAGCAATCAGCCCCAGCATTTT | CASSQTLPGGAYSNQPQHF
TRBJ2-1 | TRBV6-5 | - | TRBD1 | TGTGCCAGCAGTTACTCACTGGACAGGGGGCCCTACAATGAGCAGTTCTTC | CASSYSLDRGPYNEQFF
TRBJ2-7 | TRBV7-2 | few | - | TGTGCCAGCAGCTTACGGCCGATTTCCTCCTACGAGCAGTACTTC | CASSLRPISSYEQYF
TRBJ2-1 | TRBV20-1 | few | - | TGCAGTGCCAGGTTGGATGAGCAGTTCTTC | CSARLDEQFF